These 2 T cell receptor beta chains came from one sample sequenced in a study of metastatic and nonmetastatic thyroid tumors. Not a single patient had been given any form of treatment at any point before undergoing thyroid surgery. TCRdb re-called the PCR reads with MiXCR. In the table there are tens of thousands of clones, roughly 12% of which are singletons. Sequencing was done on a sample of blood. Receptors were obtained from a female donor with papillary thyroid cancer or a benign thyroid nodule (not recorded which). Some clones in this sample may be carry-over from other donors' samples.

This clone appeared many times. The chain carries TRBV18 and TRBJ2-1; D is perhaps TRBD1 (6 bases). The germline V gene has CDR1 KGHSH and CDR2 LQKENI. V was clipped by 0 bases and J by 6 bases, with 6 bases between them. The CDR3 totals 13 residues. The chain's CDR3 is CASSPPTGNEQFF. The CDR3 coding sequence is TGTGCCAGCTCACCACCGACAGGCAATGAGCAGTTCTTC.

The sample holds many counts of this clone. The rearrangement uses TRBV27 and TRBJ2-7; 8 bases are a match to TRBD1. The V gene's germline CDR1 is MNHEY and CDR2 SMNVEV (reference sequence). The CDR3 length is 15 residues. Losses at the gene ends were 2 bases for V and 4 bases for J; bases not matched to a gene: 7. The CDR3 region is CASSLVGTGSYEQYF. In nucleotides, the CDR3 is TGTGCCAGCAGTTTAGTCGGGACAGGCTCATACGAGCAGTACTTC.